This is a list of T cell receptor beta chains from one sample in a study of blood T cell repertoires in COVID-19. Sequencing used immunoSEQ multiplex PCR; TCRdb keeps in-frame clones, though not all of them. The sample includes about 280,000 clones, approximately 83% of them seen just once. Specimen: peripheral blood. All receptors derive from a woman in her twenties or thirties who had recovered from COVID-19. The CDR3 runs from the conserved cysteine through the conserved F or W. The D gene is left open where the match is weak. The size of a clone is reported for some rows only, either as once, few or many, or as a class for expanded clones.

d_gene	len	v_gene	j_gene	abundance	CDR3aa	CDR3nt
.	14	TRBV7-9	TRBJ1-5	.	CASSRDKGNQPQHF	TGTGCCAGCAGCCGGGACAAAGGGAATCAGCCCCAGCATTTT
.	16	TRBV9	TRBJ2-5	.	CASSVVRWEGEETQYF	TGTGCCAGCAGCGTCGTTCGGTGGGAGGGGGAAGAGACCCAGTACTTC
.	15	TRBV3-1/TRBV3-2	TRBJ1-5	once	CASSQGGGNNQPQHF	TGTGCCAGCAGCCAAGGAGGAGGGAACAATCAGCCCCAGCATTTT
TRBD1	15	TRBV7-9	TRBJ2-7	once	CASTAPWDRHYEQYF	TGTGCCAGCACCGCCCCTTGGGACAGACACTACGAGCAGTACTTC
.	13	TRBV5-6	TRBJ1-1	.	CASSPGMNTEAFF	TGTGCCAGCAGTCCCGGGATGAACACTGAAGCTTTCTTT
TRBD2	16	TRBV6-6	TRBJ2-1	once	CASKGGSGGSYNEQFF	TGTGCCAGCAAGGGAGGGAGCGGAGGCTCCTACAATGAGCAGTTCTTC
TRBD2	19	TRBV27	TRBJ2-2	.	CASSLSLSLAGGNTGELFF	TGTGCCAGCAGTTTATCCCTGTCTTTGGCGGGGGGGAACACCGGGGAGCTGTTTTTT
TRBD1	15	TRBV13	TRBJ2-4	.	CASSHTMGQQNIQYF	TGTGCCAGCAGCCACACCATGGGACAGCAAAACATTCAGTACTTC
TRBD2	17	TRBV28	TRBJ2-1	.	CASSLSRGLAGSNEQFF	TGTGCCAGCAGTTTATCGCGAGGACTAGCCGGGAGCAATGAGCAGTTCTTC
TRBD2	18	TRBV7-2	TRBJ2-1	.	CASSLIGRLAGTHNEQFF	TGTGCCAGCAGCTTAATAGGTAGGCTAGCGGGGACTCACAATGAGCAGTTCTTC
TRBD1	15	TRBV5-4	TRBJ1-1	few	CASTETGGGNPEAFF	TGTGCCAGCACCGAGACAGGGGGTGGTAACCCTGAAGCTTTCTTT
TRBD2	13	TRBV12-3/TRBV12-4	TRBJ2-5	.	CASSLADQAGEYF	TGTGCCAGCAGTTTAGCGGATCAAGCGGGAGAGTACTTC
.	15	TRBV5-1	TRBJ2-1	.	CASSTGQTSYNEQFF	TGCGCCAGCAGCACGGGACAAACCTCCTACAATGAGCAGTTCTTC
.	11	TRBV7-2	TRBJ2-7	.	CASSRNYEQYF	TGTGCCAGCAGTAGAAACTACGAGCAGTACTTC
.	11	TRBV10-3	TRBJ2-7	once	CAISSANEQYF	TGTGCCATCAGCAGCGCTAACGAGCAGTACTTC
TRBD1	15	TRBV27	TRBJ1-1	.	CASNKQGALNTEAFF	TGTGCCAGCAATAAACAGGGGGCTTTGAACACTGAAGCTTTCTTT
.	15	TRBV10-1	TRBJ2-3	.	CASSGAGQGTDTQYF	TGCGCCAGCAGTGGGGCGGGTCAGGGCACAGATACGCAGTATTTT
.	13	TRBV7-2	TRBJ1-5	.	CASSSHRLQPQHF	TGTGCCAGCAGCTCGCACAGGTTGCAGCCCCAGCATTTT
.	16	TRBV5-1	TRBJ2-2	.	CASSPKAQTNTGELFF	TGCGCCAGCAGCCCCAAGGCACAGACGAACACCGGGGAGCTGTTTTTT
.	13	TRBV29-1	TRBJ1-1	.	CSVVWQASTEAFF	TGCAGCGTTGTTTGGCAGGCAAGCACTGAAGCTTTCTTT
TRBD1	15	TRBV7-2	TRBJ1-6	.	CASSLGTGRNSPLHF	TGTGCCAGCAGCCTAGGGACAGGGAGGAATTCACCCCTCCACTTT
.	15	TRBV5-4	TRBJ1-4	.	CASSVQGRVNEKLFF	TGTGCCAGCAGCGTACAGGGACGGGTTAATGAAAAACTGTTTTTT
TRBD1	12	TRBV18	TRBJ2-7	.	CASSPEPGQGSF	TGTGCCAGCTCACCGGAGCCGGGACAGGGGAGTTTC
.	11	TRBV11-3	TRBJ2-7	once	CASSSGYEQYF	TGTGCCAGCAGCTCCGGGTACGAGCAGTACTTC
.	13	TRBV12-3/TRBV12-4	TRBJ1-1	once	CASSLARWTEAFF	TGTGCCAGCAGTTTAGCGCGTTGGACTGAAGCTTTCTTT
.	14	TRBV6-6	TRBJ1-5	.	CASSIPGANQPQHF	TGTGCCAGCAGCATACCGGGAGCCAATCAGCCCCAGCATTTT
TRBD2	16	TRBV6-5	TRBJ2-1	once	CASSSSWGREGDEQFF	TGTGCCAGCAGTTCTTCCTGGGGACGGGAGGGCGATGAGCAGTTCTTC
.	15	TRBV30	TRBJ1-4	.	CAWSPPVPAAGKLFF	TGTGCCTGGAGTCCCCCAGTCCCCGCGGCGGGGAAACTGTTTTTT
.	16	TRBV18	TRBJ1-4	.	CASSPRDTSTNEKLFF	TGTGCCAGCTCACCCCGGGACACCTCAACTAATGAAAAACTGTTTTTT
.	14	TRBV11-2	TRBJ2-7	.	CASSRDTQGYEQYF	TGTGCCAGCAGCCGTGATACTCAGGGCTACGAGCAGTACTTC
TRBD1	15	TRBV7-8	TRBJ1-2	.	CASSLVGQGLAGYTF	TGTGCCAGCAGCTTAGTTGGACAGGGACTCGCTGGCTACACCTTC
.	16	TRBV2	TRBJ2-7	.	CASSGLVEDSSYEQYF	TGTGCCAGCAGCGGCCTCGTAGAGGACAGCTCCTACGAGCAGTACTTC
TRBD2	17	TRBV4-1	TRBJ2-1	.	CASSQGPRLAAYNEQFF	TGCGCCAGCAGCCAAGGACCGAGGCTAGCGGCTTACAATGAGCAGTTCTTC
.	13	TRBV5-4	TRBJ2-1	.	CASSLSEGNEQFF	TGTGCCAGCAGCTTATCTGAGGGAAATGAGCAGTTCTTC
.	16	TRBV19	TRBJ2-1	.	CASSPLGGSSYNEQFF	TGTGCCAGTAGCCCGTTAGGTGGGAGCTCCTACAATGAGCAGTTCTTC
.	15	TRBV4-1	TRBJ1-6	.	CASSQGSGANSPLHF	TGCGCCAGCAGCCAAGGGTCAGGGGCTAATTCACCCCTCCACTTT
.	13	TRBV7-9	TRBJ2-7	.	CASSPLLAYEQYF	TGTGCCAGCAGCCCCCTCTTAGCCTACGAGCAGTACTTC
TRBD1	14	TRBV5-1	TRBJ2-5	.	CASTLGQAEETQYF	TGCGCCAGCACCCTCGGACAGGCCGAAGAGACCCAGTACTTC
.	15	TRBV5-5	TRBJ1-5	once	CASSLEGLGNQPQHF	TGTGCCAGCAGCTTGGAGGGGCTCGGAAATCAGCCCCAGCATTTT
.	14	TRBV7-9	TRBJ1-1	.	CASSSRGTLTEAFF	TGTGCCAGCAGCTCTCGGGGAACTTTAACTGAAGCTTTCTTT
.	15	TRBV2	TRBJ1-1	.	CASSDRLGGRTEAFF	TGTGCCAGCAGTGACCGCCTGGGGGGGCGTACTGAAGCTTTCTTT
.	13	TRBV30	TRBJ2-2	.	CAWTGGDTGELFF	TGTGCCTGGACGGGGGGCGACACCGGGGAGCTGTTTTTT
.	15	TRBV7-2	TRBJ2-1	.	CASSSSVSGGNEQFF	TGTGCCAGCAGCTCCTCCGTCAGCGGTGGAAATGAGCAGTTCTTC
TRBD1	18	TRBV5-1	TRBJ1-4	.	CASSGKTGGFSTNEKLFF	TGCGCCAGCAGCGGAAAGACAGGGGGCTTCTCAACTAATGAAAAACTGTTTTTT
TRBD1	14	TRBV19	TRBJ2-5	.	CATEGTGAGETQYF	TGTGCCACTGAAGGGACAGGGGCCGGAGAGACCCAGTACTTC